This T cell receptor beta chain stems from a study of blood T cell repertoires in COVID-19. Authors' data handling: Amplification of reference gene primers provided the estimated nucleated cell counts. Clones were read by immunoSEQ multiplex PCR, and TCRdb kept only the in-frame ones, dropping some. The D gene and trimming were derived from the DNA, and the V and J assignments and clone size from that table. Here the sample spans 150,000 to 200,000 clones, around 80% being singletons. The Seattle site enrolled patients during active infection and followed them longitudinally. This CDR3 comprises 16 residues. V was clipped by 1 base and J by 6 bases; unmatched bases: 8. CDR1 and CDR2 from the germline V gene are KGHSH and LQKENI.

The rearrangement links TRBV18 to TRBJ1-4; the match to TRBD1 covers 7 bases. The source is a woman between 35 and 50 years old with COVID-19, enrolled during active disease. The sample consisted of peripheral blood. The CDR3 DNA sequence: TGTGCCAGCTCACCACAGACAGGGCGACAAGATGAAAAACTGTTTTTT. It yields the protein CASSPQTGRQDEKLFF.